Listed here is a single TCR beta chain. Its antigen is currently not known. No per-base quality is available; no much larger clone lies one base away. The cohort consisted of hundreds of healthy bone marrow donors. At the time of sampling, every cohort member was nominally healthy, though immune exposures that went unrecorded were likely present. The donor was CMV seropositive and belonged to the group of a few hundred seropositive cohort members. A peripheral blood sample was provided by each donor, and peripheral blood mononuclear cells were used for TCR beta sequencing. The Qiagen DNeasy Blood Extraction Kit was used to extract genomic DNA from the blood cell samples. The method behind the library was the immunoSEQ multiplex PCR assay. The multiplex PCR relied on a mix of 60 forward primers for TCR Vbeta segments and 13 reverse primers for TCR Jbeta segments. A multiplex PCR assay on genomic DNA amplified the CDR3 region of rearranged TCR beta genes. On the Illumina HiSeq System, the amplified TCR beta libraries were sequenced as 87-base-pair reads. In the paper's pipeline: A later analysis tallied tens of millions of unique TCR beta chains across the 660 or so repertoires, and approximately 12 million of those chains were shared by two or more donors. Raw reads were error-corrected and collapsed into unique sequences by a nearest-neighbor algorithm in which closely related sequences were merged to remove PCR and sequencing errors. To assign V, D and J gene segments, CDR3 sequences were aligned to IMGT reference sequences. For a sequence to be retained, a match of at least six nucleotides to both a V gene segment and a J gene segment was required. A rearrangement counted as productive if the CDR3 had no stop codons and remained in frame with V and J, and every other rearrangement counted as non-productive. CDR3 was defined by IMGT convention, running from the second conserved V-encoded cysteine to the conserved J-encoded phenylalanine. Sequences without an unambiguous match to a single V gene segment were excluded from the earlier analysis of about 640 of the donors. In an earlier analysis of some 590 of the donors, a V segment was called functional when productive rearrangements were above 56.7%, and segregating when the standard deviation between donors exceeded 5%. A statistical classification framework was built to diagnose cytomegalovirus status from the catalog of TCR beta chain sequences. A later analysis assigned V and J genes by comparing TCR nucleotide sequences with IMGT/GENE-DB human TR gene sequences. The TCRdist pipeline was used in a later analysis to assign CDR3 sequences and most-parsimonious VDJ recombination scenarios. A later analysis defined each TCR beta chain by its CDR3 amino acid sequence plus V-gene family, and excluded reads lacking a unique V-gene family. To address suspected cross-contamination and a sequencing artifact, a later analysis removed some 620 highly shared, low-generation-probability nucleotide sequences. For each public chain, a later analysis derived a clonal expansion index from normalized ranks of inferred template counts within each repertoire. In a later analysis, generation probabilities were computed with a VDJ recombination model fitted to out-of-frame rearrangements, and the resulting probabilities were checked against IGoR. In a later analysis, TCR-TCR, TCR-HLA and TCR-CMV co-occurrence was scored with hypergeometric tests, and a repertoire-size bias correction was applied to TCR pairs. False discovery rates were estimated in a later analysis by permuting HLA or CMV assignments 20 times. In a later analysis, co-occurring TCRs were grouped using DBSCAN, with TCRdist sequence similarity added in when clustering inside HLA-allele-positive subsets. For co-occurrence clustering, repertoires with fewer than 30,000 or more than 120,000 public chains were excluded, along with five repertoires with anomalous nucleotide sharing. TCRdb took this table from immuneACCESS and kept in-frame rearrangements with V and J called. Such tables lack part of the clones; where checked against another copy, unresolved V genes explain under half of the gap, and the rest is unexplained. V, J and clone size reflect that table, while D and trimming were determined from the DNA. This sample gives some 140,000 clones in total; 70% to 80% of them show up just once. 8.8% of the sample rests with the top ten.

These data belong to a study of cytomegalovirus exposure and HLA in healthy donors (dated by TCRdb to 2015 to 2018). At the level of the whole study: An earlier analysis of some 600 of the donors reported 276 Gb of sequence data and around 110 million unique TCR beta sequences obtained from roughly 180 million T cells. A separate validation cohort of approximately 130 different subjects was used in addition to the roughly 620-subject first cohort. Donor age, sex, ethnicity and CMV serostatus were compiled alongside the repertoire data. In an earlier analysis of 500 to 650 of the donors, high-throughput TCR beta sequencing was used to judge whether each TCR beta V gene segment behaved as functional or pseudogenic. The number of typed donors differed by locus: about 620-640 for A, B, C, DRB1 and DQB1; some 500 for DQA1; fewer than 610 for DPA1; and roughly 450 for DPB1. An early release covering over 500 HLA-typed donors comprised roughly 300 gigabases of sequencing data and roughly 86 million unique TCR sequences. Across 398 genotyped donors of the cohort, an average of approximately 240,000 unique TCR beta nucleotide sequences per donor were sequenced, and 15% to 20% of those sequences were non-productive. A later genetic analysis used genome-wide SNP genotypes for about 60% of the 666 donors, treating that subset as a discovery cohort. All discovery cohort repertoires had been generated using a single sequencing platform. Among the roughly 380 genotyped donors, approximately 81% belonged to the genetic ancestry cluster associated with self-reported Caucasian donors. The study used immunosequencing to profile the T cell repertoires of about 670 subjects and linked those repertoires to cytomegalovirus serostatus. A handful of DR-DQ haplotypes were handled as single units for association and clustering because linkage in the cohort was strong. In a later analysis, previously published TCR beta repertoires from more than 500 donors were re-analyzed and high-resolution HLA genotyping was added so that TCR occurrence patterns could be studied. The study was designed to test whether signatures of past pathogen exposure could be identified by cataloging public T cell receptors. The study combined high-throughput TCR immunosequencing, statistical association of individual TCRs with disease status, and machine learning to predict cytomegalovirus infection status. Rather than drawing on any new phenotypic data, the later analysis identified candidate immune exposures from TCR beta sequences and the way those sequences occurred across donors. Class I and class II HLA loci were covered by the typing at four-digit resolution. Study-level results and caveats: Immune exposure information for the cohort was limited to CMV serostatus. A cluster of highly shared sequence variants was judged likely to represent a technical artifact of the sequencing pipeline. The classifier was reported to diagnose cytomegalovirus status with high specificity and sensitivity in both the original and validation cohorts. In this cohort, only TCR beta chains were sequenced, and detectable features were limited by the absence of alpha or paired-chain data. In an earlier analysis of 450 to 750 of the donors, most TCR beta V segments appeared in productive rearrangements about 87% or about 30% of the time, broadly matching IMGT annotations. In the study, about 150 TCR beta chains were listed as associated with cytomegalovirus. According to a later analysis, TCR association rates differed among HLA loci, with DRB1 alleles showing the most associated TCRs and HLA-C alleles showing the fewest. Compared with equally common non-associated chains, HLA-associated TCR beta chains in a later analysis were more clonally expanded and had lower generation probabilities. In a later analysis, some 17,000 TCR beta sequences were associated with specific HLA alleles at a false discovery rate of 0.05. Because HLA typing was missing for some donors at each locus, association tests included only the typed subset. Most TCR sequences were seen in very few donors, while some public TCRs were found in many individuals. In vitro tests confirmed that a few of the cytomegalovirus-associated TCR beta chains recognize cytomegalovirus antigens. It was suggested by the authors that the approach could potentially be generalized to other disease states and immunological phenotypes. Sequencing depth was assumed to be roughly uniform across donors in the presence/absence analyses, though that assumption may not hold. The earlier analysis of a few hundred of the donors excluded roughly 17 rarely observed V segments, including chromosome 9 orphons, because counts were too low. In a later genetic analysis, fewer N-insertions in productive TCRs were reported among donors in an Asian-associated ancestry cluster than the roughly 640-donor mean. Linkage disequilibrium might explain the correlated functional status among segregating V segments, but an unknown experimental factor could not be excluded. According to a later analysis, parvovirus B19, influenza, CMV and Epstein-Barr virus appeared linked to several top co-occurrence clusters. A further reported finding was that TCR beta sequences accurately predicted the HLA-A and HLA-B alleles for most subjects in the first cohort. A later genetic analysis associated a missense DCLRE1C variant with V-gene and J-gene trimming of TCR beta chains, and an independent cohort replicated the association. In a later analysis, most CMV-associated TCR beta chains were found to appear HLA-restricted, with HLA associations seemingly driven largely by CMV exposure. When HLA alleles, especially DR and DQ, strongly co-occurred, attributing TCR associations to individual alleles was difficult.

Material: PBMCs. The receptor's source is a woman between 50 and 59 years old in good health and CMV-seropositive.

The CDR3 reads as follows: CASNPQAGNSGNTIYF. In nucleotide form, the sequence is TGTGCCAGCAACCCCCAGGCGGGAAACTCTGGAAACACCATATATTTT. The rearrangement combines TRBV21-1 with TRBJ1-3. TRBV21-1 counts as a pseudogene. The cysteine opens and the phenylalanine closes a CDR3 of 16 amino acids. Solely the CDR3 DNA is kept, with 48 bases framed from the first base.